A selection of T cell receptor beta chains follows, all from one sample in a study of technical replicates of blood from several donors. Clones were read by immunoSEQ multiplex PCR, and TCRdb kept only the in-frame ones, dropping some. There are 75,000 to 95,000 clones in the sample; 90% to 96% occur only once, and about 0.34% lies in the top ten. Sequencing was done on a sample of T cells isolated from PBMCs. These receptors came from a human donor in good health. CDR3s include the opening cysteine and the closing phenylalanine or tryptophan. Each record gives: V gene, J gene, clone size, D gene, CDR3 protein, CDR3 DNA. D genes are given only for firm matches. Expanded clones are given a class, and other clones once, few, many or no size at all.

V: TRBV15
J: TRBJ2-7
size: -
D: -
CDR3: CATSILSGSYDEQYF
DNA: TGTGCCACCAGCATCTTGAGTGGTTCTTATGACGAGCAGTACTTC

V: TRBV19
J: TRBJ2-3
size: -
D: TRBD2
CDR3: CASSIILAGGPGTDTQYF
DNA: TGTGCCAGTAGTATAATACTAGCGGGAGGGCCCGGCACAGATACGCAGTATTTT

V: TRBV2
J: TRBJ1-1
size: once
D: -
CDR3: CASSGADRTEAFF
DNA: TGTGCCAGCAGTGGAGCCGACAGGACTGAAGCTTTCTTT

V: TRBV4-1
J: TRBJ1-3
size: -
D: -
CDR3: CASSQDFDTIYF
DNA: TGCGCCAGCAGCCAAGACTTTGACACCATATATTTT

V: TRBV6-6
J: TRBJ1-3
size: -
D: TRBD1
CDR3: CASNDRGGNTIYF
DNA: TGTGCCAGCAACGACAGGGGTGGAAACACCATATATTTT

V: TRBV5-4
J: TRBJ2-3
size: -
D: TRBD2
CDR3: CASSFPERESTDTQYF
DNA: TGTGCCAGCAGCTTCCCCGAGCGGGAGAGCACAGATACGCAGTATTTT

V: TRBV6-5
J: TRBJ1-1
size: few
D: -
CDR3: CASSYLDRYTEAFF
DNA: TGTGCCAGCAGTTACCTAGACCGATACACTGAAGCTTTCTTT

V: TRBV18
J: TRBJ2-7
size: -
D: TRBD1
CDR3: CASSPATGTGNEQYF
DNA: TGTGCCAGCTCACCTGCGACCGGGACAGGGAACGAGCAGTACTTC

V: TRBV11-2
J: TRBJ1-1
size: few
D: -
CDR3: CASSPLQGNTEAFF
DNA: TGTGCCAGCAGCCCACTACAGGGGAACACTGAAGCTTTCTTT

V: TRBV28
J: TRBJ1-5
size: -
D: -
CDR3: CASSFGGDNQPQHF
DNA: TGTGCCAGCAGTTTTGGAGGAGACAATCAGCCCCAGCATTTT

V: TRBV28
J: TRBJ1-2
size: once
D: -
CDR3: CASSLRWGGQRGYTF
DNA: TGTGCCAGCAGTCTCCGGTGGGGGGGCCAAAGGGGCTACACCTTC

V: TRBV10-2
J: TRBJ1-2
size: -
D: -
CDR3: CASSLSGRGYTF
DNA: TGCGCCAGCTCTCTGTCGGGGAGAGGCTACACCTTC

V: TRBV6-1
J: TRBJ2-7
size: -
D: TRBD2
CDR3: CASSERRTSGRREQYF
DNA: TGTGCCAGCAGTGAAAGGAGGACTAGCGGGAGGCGCGAGCAGTACTTC

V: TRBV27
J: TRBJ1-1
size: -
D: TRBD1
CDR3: CASSSPGGALNTEAFF
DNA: TGTGCCAGCAGTTCCCCAGGGGGCGCTTTGAACACTGAAGCTTTCTTT

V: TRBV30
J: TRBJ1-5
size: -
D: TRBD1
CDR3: CAWSPTGTGKGSNQPQHF
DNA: TGTGCCTGGAGCCCTACTGGGACAGGGAAAGGCAGCAATCAGCCCCAGCATTTT

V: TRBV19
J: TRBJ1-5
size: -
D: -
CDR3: CASSWRGGQPQHF
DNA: TGTGCCAGTAGTTGGAGGGGAGGGCAGCCCCAGCATTTT

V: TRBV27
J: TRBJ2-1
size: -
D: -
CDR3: CASSSFAGAHNEQFF
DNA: TGTGCCAGCAGTTCCTTCGCGGGGGCACACAATGAGCAGTTCTTC

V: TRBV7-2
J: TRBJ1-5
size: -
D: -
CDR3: CASSLGEYSYSNQPQHF
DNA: TGTGCCAGCAGCTTAGGAGAATATTCCTATAGCAATCAGCCCCAGCATTTT

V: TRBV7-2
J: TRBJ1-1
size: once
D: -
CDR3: CASSLRVPQGNTEAFF
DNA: TGTGCCAGCAGCTTAAGGGTCCCCCAGGGCAACACTGAAGCTTTCTTT

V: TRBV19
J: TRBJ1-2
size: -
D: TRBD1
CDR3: CASSNPQGLYGYTF
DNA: TGTGCCAGTAGTAACCCACAGGGGCTCTATGGCTACACCTTC

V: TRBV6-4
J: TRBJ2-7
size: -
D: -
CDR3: CASSDGGHLREQYF
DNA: TGTGCCAGCAGTGACGGGGGACACCTACGAGAGCAGTACTTC

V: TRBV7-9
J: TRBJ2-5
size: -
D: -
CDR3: CASSLEQIQETQYF
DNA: TGTGCCAGCAGCTTAGAACAGATCCAAGAGACCCAGTACTTC

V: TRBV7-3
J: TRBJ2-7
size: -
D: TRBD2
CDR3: CASSLIPVLADTYEQYF
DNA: TGTGCCAGCAGCTTAATCCCCGTACTAGCGGATACCTACGAGCAGTACTTC

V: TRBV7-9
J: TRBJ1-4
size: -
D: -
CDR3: CASSPHRELATNEKLFF
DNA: TGTGCCAGCAGCCCGCACAGGGAACTTGCAACTAATGAAAAACTGTTTTTT

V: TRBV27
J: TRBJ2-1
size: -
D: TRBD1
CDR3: CASSSKGGQGRISEQFF
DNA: TGTGCCAGCAGTTCGAAGGGGGGACAGGGGAGAATTAGTGAGCAGTTCTTC

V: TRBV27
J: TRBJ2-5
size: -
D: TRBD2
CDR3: CASSSGLATYF
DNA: TGTGCCAGCAGTTCCGGACTAGCCACGTACTTC

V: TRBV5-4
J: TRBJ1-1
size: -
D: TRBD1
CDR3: CASRPTGTGWAFF
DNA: TGTGCCAGCAGACCGACCGGGACAGGGTGGGCTTTCTTT

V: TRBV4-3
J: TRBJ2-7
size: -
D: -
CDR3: CASSQGGTQPYEQYF
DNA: TGCGCCAGCAGCCAAGGGGGGACACAGCCCTACGAGCAGTACTTC

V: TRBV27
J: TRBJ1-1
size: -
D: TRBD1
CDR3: CASSQGAGTGGTEAFF
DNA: TGTGCCAGCAGTCAAGGGGCCGGGACAGGGGGCACTGAAGCTTTCTTT

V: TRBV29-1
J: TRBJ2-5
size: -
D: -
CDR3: CSVLLVETQYF
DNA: TGCAGCGTCTTATTAGTGGAGACCCAGTACTTC

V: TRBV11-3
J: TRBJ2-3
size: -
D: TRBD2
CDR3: CASSLAGGGATDTQYF
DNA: TGTGCCAGCAGCTTAGCGGGAGGGGGGGCCACAGATACGCAGTATTTT

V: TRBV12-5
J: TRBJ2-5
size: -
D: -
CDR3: CASGTRTAVSGPQYF
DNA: TGTGCTAGTGGTACCCGGACAGCGGTATCAGGACCCCAGTACTTC

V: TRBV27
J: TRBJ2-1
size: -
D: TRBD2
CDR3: CASSPAAGEVGWEQFF
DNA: TGTGCCAGCAGTCCGGCGGCGGGAGAGGTGGGATGGGAGCAGTTCTTC

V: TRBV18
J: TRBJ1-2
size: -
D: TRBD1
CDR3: CASSYTGGGYTF
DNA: TGTGCCAGCTCCTACACAGGGGGCGGCTACACCTTC

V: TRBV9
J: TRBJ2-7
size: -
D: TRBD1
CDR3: CASSYFGTGLNEQYF
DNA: TGTGCCAGCAGCTACTTCGGGACAGGGTTGAACGAGCAGTACTTC

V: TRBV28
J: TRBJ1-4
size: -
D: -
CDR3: CASSDSTTNEKLFF
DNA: TGTGCCAGCAGCGACTCCACAACTAATGAAAAACTGTTTTTT

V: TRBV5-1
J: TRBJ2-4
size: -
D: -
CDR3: CASSLRGTSPRDIQYF
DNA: TGCGCCAGCAGCTTGCGGGGAACGAGTCCTAGGGACATTCAGTACTTC

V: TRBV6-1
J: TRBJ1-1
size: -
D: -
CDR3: CASDREAFF
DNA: TGTGCCAGCGACAGGGAAGCTTTCTTT

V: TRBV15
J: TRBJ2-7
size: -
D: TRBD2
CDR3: CATIGGSGEQYF
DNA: TGTGCCACCATCGGGGGGTCTGGCGAGCAGTACTTC

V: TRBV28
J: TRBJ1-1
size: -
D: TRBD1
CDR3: CASTQMGQGIEAFF
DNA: TGTGCCAGCACTCAGATGGGACAGGGGATTGAAGCTTTCTTT

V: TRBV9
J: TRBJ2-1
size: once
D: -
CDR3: CASSQNNEQFF
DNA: TGTGCCAGCAGTCAAAACAATGAGCAGTTCTTC

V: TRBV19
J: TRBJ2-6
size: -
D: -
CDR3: CATLWANVLTF
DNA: TGTGCCACCCTCTGGGCCAACGTCCTGACTTTC

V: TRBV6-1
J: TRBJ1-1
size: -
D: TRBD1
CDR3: CASCRDRVGGTEAFF
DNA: TGTGCCAGCTGCCGGGACAGGGTCGGAGGGACTGAAGCTTTCTTT

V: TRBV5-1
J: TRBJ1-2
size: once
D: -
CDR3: CASSPEAANNYGYTF
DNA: TGCGCCAGCAGTCCCGAGGCAGCCAATAACTATGGCTACACCTTC

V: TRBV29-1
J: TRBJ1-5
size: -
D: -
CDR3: CSVSEDSYNQPQHF
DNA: TGCAGCGTGTCCGAGGACAGCTACAATCAGCCCCAGCATTTT

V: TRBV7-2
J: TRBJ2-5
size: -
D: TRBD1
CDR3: CASSGQGSGTQYF
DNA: TGTGCCAGCAGCGGACAGGGGTCGGGGACCCAGTACTTC

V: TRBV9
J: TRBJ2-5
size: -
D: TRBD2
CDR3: CASSVSNSGGGETQYF
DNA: TGTGCCAGCAGCGTAAGCAATAGCGGGGGGGGCGAGACCCAGTACTTC

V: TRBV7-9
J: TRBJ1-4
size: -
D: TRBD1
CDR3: CASSIRQGAYEKLFF
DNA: TGTGCCAGCAGCATAAGACAGGGGGCTTACGAAAAACTGTTTTTT

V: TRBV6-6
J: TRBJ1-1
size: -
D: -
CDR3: CATGGTEAFF
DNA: TGTGCCACGGGGGGGACTGAAGCTTTCTTT

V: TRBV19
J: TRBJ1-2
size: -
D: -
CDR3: CASTSRNLRGYTF
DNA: TGTGCCAGTACATCTAGGAACCTCCGCGGCTACACCTTC

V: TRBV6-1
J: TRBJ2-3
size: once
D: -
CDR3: CASSLTDTQYF
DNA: TGTGCCAGCTCCCTGACAGATACGCAGTATTTT

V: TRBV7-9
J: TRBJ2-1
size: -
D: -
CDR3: CASTRTVTNNEQFF
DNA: TGTGCCAGCACCCGGACAGTAACCAACAATGAGCAGTTCTTC

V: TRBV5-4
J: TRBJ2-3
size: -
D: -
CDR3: CASSGRDRSTDTQYF
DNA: TGTGCCAGCAGCGGGAGGGACAGGTCCACAGATACGCAGTATTTT

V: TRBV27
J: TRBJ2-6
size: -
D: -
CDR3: CASRIGAGGANVLTF
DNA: TGTGCCAGCAGGATTGGGGCAGGTGGGGCCAACGTCCTGACTTTC

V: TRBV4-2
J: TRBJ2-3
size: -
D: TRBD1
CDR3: CASSQGGQGRDTQYF
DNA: TGTGCCAGCAGCCAAGGTGGACAGGGTCGGGATACGCAGTATTTT

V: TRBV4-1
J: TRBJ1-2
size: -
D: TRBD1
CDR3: CASSQEAGGNYGYTF
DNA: TGCGCCAGCAGCCAAGAGGCAGGGGGAAACTATGGCTACACCTTC

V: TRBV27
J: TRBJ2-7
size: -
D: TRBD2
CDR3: CASSFPPASGISEQYF
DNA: TGTGCCAGCAGTTTCCCGCCGGCTAGCGGGATATCCGAGCAGTACTTC

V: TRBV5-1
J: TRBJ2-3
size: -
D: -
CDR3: CASSFRDSRADTQYF
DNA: TGCGCCAGCAGCTTCCGGGACTCGCGGGCAGATACGCAGTATTTT

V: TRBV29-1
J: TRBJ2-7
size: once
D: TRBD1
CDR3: CSVAGQGAREQYF
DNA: TGCAGCGTTGCCGGACAGGGGGCGCGAGAGCAGTACTTC